This record covers a single TCR beta chain. Its specificity is unknown. The data are from a study of neoadjuvant nivolumab and ipilimumab in lung cancer. Looked up from germline, CDR1 is MGHDK and CDR2 is SYGVNS. Trimming took 7 bases from V and 0 from J, leaving 3 bases between them. The CDR3 covers 11 residues. Overall study findings and caveats: Only two of four nivolumab-treated tumors gained richness and clonality by surgery. Pathologic regression was not significantly tied to TCR clonality. A small number of samples were TCR sequenced.

Clones were sequenced by immunoSEQ multiplex PCR, and TCRdb holds only the in-frame ones, with some missing. Of 40,000 to 55,000 clones in the sample, around 89% are singletons; the top ten hold about 4%. The receptor was isolated from an adult with non-small cell lung cancer. Some clones in this sample may be carry-over from other donors' samples. The material was blood, obtained before neoadjuvant nivolumab, alone or with ipilimumab. The rearrangement uses TRBV25-1 and TRBJ1-1; no firm D call. The CDR3 spells CASTLNTEAFF. Written as DNA, the CDR3 is TGTGCCAGCACCCTGAACACTGAAGCTTTCTTT.